This T cell receptor beta chain stems from a study of radiotherapy plus CTLA-4 blockade in lung cancer (dated 2018 in TCRdb). Looking at the study overall: Among enrolled patients, under 20% had an objective response and 25% to 40% reached disease control.

As for this clone: Its target antigen remains unknown. Qualities for individual bases were not recorded, and no much larger clone is one base off.

What the authors observed across the whole study: TCR clones derived from tumors expanded in peripheral blood after treatment with radiotherapy and ipilimumab. The strongest predictors of response, as reported, were early dynamic changes in blood T cell clones along with a rise in serum interferon-beta after radiation.

Reading the germline V gene gives CDR1 MDHEN and CDR2 SYDVKM. The CDR3 covers 15 residues, taking in both the cysteine and the phenylalanine. Left in the record is the CDR3 DNA by itself, 45 bases read in frame from the first base. The junction shows trimming of 1 base on V and 8 bases on J, and the gene matches do not reach 8 bases of it. Libraries were prepared through the immunoSEQ multiplex PCR assay. TCRdb's version of the immuneACCESS table is confined to in-frame rearrangements and falls short of the full clone set. An unresolved V gene accounts for under half of the shortfall where checked; the remainder is of unknown origin. Across this sample there are 78,000 or so clones, with around 87% seen only once. Around 1% of the sample belongs to the ten largest clones. The study evaluated CTLA-4 blockade (ipilimumab) given together with focal radiation therapy in patients who had chemo-refractory metastatic non-small-cell lung cancer.

The sequence links TRBV28 to TRBJ1-2; a stretch of 9 junction bases matches TRBD1. The source of this sequence is a human donor with non-small cell lung cancer who had stable disease on radiotherapy plus ipilimumab. The sample here was peripheral blood, taken from a patient treated with radiotherapy plus ipilimumab. The CDR3 region has the sequence CASSLSGTGSEGYTF. In nucleotides, the sequence is TGTGCCAGCAGTTTATCCGGGACAGGGAGTGAAGGCTACACCTTC.